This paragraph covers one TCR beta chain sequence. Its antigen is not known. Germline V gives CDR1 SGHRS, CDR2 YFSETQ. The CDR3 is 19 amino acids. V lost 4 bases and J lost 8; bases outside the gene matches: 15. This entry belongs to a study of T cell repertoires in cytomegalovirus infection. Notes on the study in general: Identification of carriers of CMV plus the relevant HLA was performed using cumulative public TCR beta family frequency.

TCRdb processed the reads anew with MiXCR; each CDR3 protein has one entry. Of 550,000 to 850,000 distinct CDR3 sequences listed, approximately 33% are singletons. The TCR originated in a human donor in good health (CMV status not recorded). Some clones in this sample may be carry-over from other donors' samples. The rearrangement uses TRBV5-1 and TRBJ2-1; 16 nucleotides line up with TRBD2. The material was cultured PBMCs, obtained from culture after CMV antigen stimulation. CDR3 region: CASSHPSGLAGGPVDEQFF. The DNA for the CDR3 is TGCGCCAGCAGCCATCCCTCGGGACTAGCGGGGGGGCCGGTGGATGAGCAGTTCTTC. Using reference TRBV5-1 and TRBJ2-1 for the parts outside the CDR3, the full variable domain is KAGVTQTPRYLIKTRGQQVTLSCSPISGHRSVSWYQQTPGQGLQFLFEYFSETQRNKGNFPGRFSGRQFSNSRSEMNVSTLELGDSALYLCASSHPSGLAGGPVDEQFFGPGTRLTVL.